Below, one TCR beta chain is given with its context. This clonotype has just a few counts. Its antigen remains unidentified. Per-base quality was not reported, and no clone a single base away is much larger than it. The data originate from a study of T-cell memory formation after mild COVID-19 (dated by TCRdb to about 2021). In terms of the full investigation: TCR sequence clusters from the two donors were largely donor specific. In two donors, T-cell clones that expanded and contracted after mild COVID-19 were followed by sequencing TCRalpha and TCRbeta repertoires longitudinally. Two young, previously healthy adult volunteers made up the cohort, one male and one female. Points the paper makes about the study in general: The second-wave clones that peaked on day 37 were not confirmed to be SARS-CoV-2 specific. Balanced CD4/CD8 phenotypes were observed for clones contracting from day 15 to 85, whereas a bias towards CD4+ was observed for a second wave of clones expanding from day 15 to 37. Some responding clones were detected in pre-infection memory, suggesting pre-existing cross-reactive memory T cells joined the SARS-CoV-2 response. Contracting CD4+ clones turned up mainly in the CM and EM memory subsets, whereas EMRA was where CD8+ clones were enriched. Only two mild cases were covered in the study, and larger cohorts including severe cases with pre-infection samples were considered necessary.

V and J are truncated by 1 base and 6 bases respectively, leaving an intervening sequence of 14 bases. The CDR1 and CDR2 encoded by the germline V gene are MGHRA and YSYEKL. Spanning cysteine to phenylalanine, the CDR3 consists of 15 amino acids. Kept here is only the CDR3 DNA, which spans 45 bases and is read in frame from base 1. Sequenced on an Illumina NovaSeq 6000. TCRalpha and TCRbeta cDNA libraries were built by 5'RACE with constant-segment primers, adding sample barcodes and unique molecular identifiers. RNA was extracted from every sample with Trizol reagent. Amplification of the libraries took two PCR steps, and the second step added a second sample barcode plus Illumina TruSeq adapters. The libraries were sequenced on an Illumina NovaSeq using 2 x 150 bp paired-end reads. Under the source paper's analysis protocol: The reads were demultiplexed and collapsed into UMI-guided consensus sequences using migec v1.2.7. With mixcr v2.1.11, UMI consensuses were aligned to TRA and TRB V and J templates and assembled into clonotypes. Expanded or contracted clonotypes were those called significant by both edgeR and NoisET, with noise models trained on biological replicates. edgeR calls used a false discovery rate-adjusted p below 0.01 and a log2 fold-change threshold of 1. PCA with hierarchical clustering of max-normalized trajectories of the 1000 most abundant clonotypes was used as exploratory dynamics analysis. The CD4 or CD8 phenotype of responding clones was assigned using the separately sequenced CD4+ and CD8+ repertoires. The public reads were reprocessed in TCRdb via fastp at Q25 and MiXCR, keeping in-frame beta chains. CDR3 protein sequences are deduplicated, and each keeps its most common genes and DNA. The authors' filters were not applied to this entry. This sample lists 350,000 to 450,000 distinct CDR3 sequences; 24% were detected once. 8.8% of the sample belongs to the ten largest clones.

Ficoll-Paque density gradient centrifugation was used to isolate PBMCs. The chain couples TRBV4-1 to TRBJ2-3, with the D call perhaps TRBD1 or TRBD2, each one matching 6 bases. Source material: PBMCs or a T cell subset sorted from them (not recorded which). This clonotype originated in an adult woman who had mild COVID-19 (a few samples of this study predate the infection). The sample titles of this study are shuffled in the database, so cell type and time point are left out; the donor was told from shared clones. The nucleotides are TGCGCCAGCAGCCAAGTTACGGGGGCGAGGGATACGCAGTATTTT. This codes for CASSQVTGARDTQYF.